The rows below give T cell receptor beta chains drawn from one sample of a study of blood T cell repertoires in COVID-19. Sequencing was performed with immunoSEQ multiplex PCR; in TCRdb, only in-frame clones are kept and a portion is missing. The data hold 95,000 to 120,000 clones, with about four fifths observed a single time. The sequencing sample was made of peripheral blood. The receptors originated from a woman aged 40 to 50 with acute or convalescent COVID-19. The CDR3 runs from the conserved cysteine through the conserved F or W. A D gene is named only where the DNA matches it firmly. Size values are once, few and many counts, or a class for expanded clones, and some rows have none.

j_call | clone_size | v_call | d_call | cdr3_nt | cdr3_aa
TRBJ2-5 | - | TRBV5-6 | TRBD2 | TGTGCCAGCAGCGTCTGGGGGACTAGCGAAAAGACCCAGTACTTC | CASSVWGTSEKTQYF
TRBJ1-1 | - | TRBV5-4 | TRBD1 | TGTGCCAGCAGCTCCCGGGACAGGGGACCCACTGAAGCTTTCTTT | CASSSRDRGPTEAFF
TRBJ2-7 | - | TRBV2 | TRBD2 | TGTGCCAGCTTCGCTAGCGGGGGGCCCTACGAGCAGTACTTC | CASFASGGPYEQYF
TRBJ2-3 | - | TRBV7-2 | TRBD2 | TGTGCCAGCAGCGTTCAAGCGGGGGGGGATTTTATCACAGATACGCAGTATTTT | CASSVQAGGDFITDTQYF
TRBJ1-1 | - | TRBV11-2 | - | TGTGCCAGCAGCTTATTTATTAGCACTGAAGCTTTCTTT | CASSLFISTEAFF
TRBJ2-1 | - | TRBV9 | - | TGTGCCAGCAGCCAGGGCAGGGTAAATTACAATGAGCAGTTCTTC | CASSQGRVNYNEQFF
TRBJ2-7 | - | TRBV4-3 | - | TGCGCCAGCAGCACGCGACATCTCTCCTACGAGCAGTACTTC | CASSTRHLSYEQYF
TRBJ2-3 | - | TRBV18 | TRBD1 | TGTGCCAGCTCACCGGACAGGGGGCTCACAGATACGCAGTATTTT | CASSPDRGLTDTQYF
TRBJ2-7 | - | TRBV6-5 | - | TGTGCCAGCCGACAGTCCTTCTCCTACGAGCAGTACTTC | CASRQSFSYEQYF
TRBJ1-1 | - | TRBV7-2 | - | TGTGCCAGCAGCTTAGCGTGGGGCAGGGCGAACACTGAAGCTTTCTTT | CASSLAWGRANTEAFF
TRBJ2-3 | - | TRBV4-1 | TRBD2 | TGCGCCAGCAGCCAGGGAGGGAATTGGGGTTCCGATACGCAGTATTTT | CASSQGGNWGSDTQYF
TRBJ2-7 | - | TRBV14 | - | TGTGCCAGCAGCCAGAGGGTGGCCCACGAGCAGTACTTC | CASSQRVAHEQYF
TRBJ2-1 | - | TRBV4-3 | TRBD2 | TGCGCCAGCAGCCAGGGGACTAGCGGGGTTTTCAATGAGCAGTTCTTC | CASSQGTSGVFNEQFF
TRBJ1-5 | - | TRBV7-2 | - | TGTGCCAGCAGCTTAGTTGGAGGGGACAGCAATCAGCCCCAGCATTTT | CASSLVGGDSNQPQHF
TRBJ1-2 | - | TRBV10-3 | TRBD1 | TGTGCCATCAGACAGGGGAACTATGGCTACACCTTC | CAIRQGNYGYTF
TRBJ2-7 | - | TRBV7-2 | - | TGTGCCAGCAGCCCCCGAAACAGCTACGAGCAGTACTTC | CASSPRNSYEQYF
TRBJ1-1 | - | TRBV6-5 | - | TGTGCCAGCAGTTTTCAGTACAGGGCTCCGAACACTGAAGCTTTCTTT | CASSFQYRAPNTEAFF
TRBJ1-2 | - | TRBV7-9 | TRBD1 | TGTGCCAGCAGGGTTGGACAGGGGCCTAACTATGGCTACACCTTC | CASRVGQGPNYGYTF
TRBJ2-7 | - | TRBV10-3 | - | TGTGCCATCAGTGAAGTTCAGGGGCCCTACGAGCAGTACTTC | CAISEVQGPYEQYF
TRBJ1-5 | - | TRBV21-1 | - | TGTGCCAGCAGCCGACCCTTAGGGACAGGGCATAGCAATCAGCCCCAGCATTTT | CASSRPLGTGHSNQPQHF
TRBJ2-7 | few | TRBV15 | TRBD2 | TGTGCCACCAGCGGCGGGGGGAGCTCCTACGAGCAGTACTTC | CATSGGGSSYEQYF
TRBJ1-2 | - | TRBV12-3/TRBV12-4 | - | TGTGCCAGCAGTGAACAGGGATATGGCTACACCTTC | CASSEQGYGYTF
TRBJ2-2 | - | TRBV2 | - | TGTGCCAGCAGCGTGGGACATACGAACACCGGGGAGCTGTTTTTT | CASSVGHTNTGELFF
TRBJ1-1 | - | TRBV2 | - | TGTGCCAGCAGTGAAAACCGGCAGGGGAACACTGAAGCTTTCTTT | CASSENRQGNTEAFF
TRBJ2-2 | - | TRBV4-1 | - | TGCGCCAGCAGCATGACTGACACCGGGGAGCTGTTTTTT | CASSMTDTGELFF
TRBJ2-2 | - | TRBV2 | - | TGTGCCAGCAGGGCAGGGCTATACACCGGGGAGCTGTTTTTT | CASRAGLYTGELFF
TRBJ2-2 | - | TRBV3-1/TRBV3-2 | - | TGTGCCAGCAGCCGGCCTTCTGGGGGGGCCAACGGGGAGCTGTTTTTT | CASSRPSGGANGELFF
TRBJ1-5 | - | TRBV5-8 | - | TGTGCCAGCAGCTTGCGGACACCTAGCAATCAGCCCCAGCATTTT | CASSLRTPSNQPQHF
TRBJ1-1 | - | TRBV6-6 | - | TGTGCCAGCAGTTACCCATCCGGCGTCCAGCGCACTGAAGCTTTCTTT | CASSYPSGVQRTEAFF
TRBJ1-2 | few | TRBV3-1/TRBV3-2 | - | TGTGCCAGCAGCCAAGGGGGACATCAAGGCTACACCTTC | CASSQGGHQGYTF
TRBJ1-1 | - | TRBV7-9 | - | TGTGCCAGCACCGGGACGGGGCAGGGACTCCCGAACACTGAAGCTTTCTTT | CASTGTGQGLPNTEAFF
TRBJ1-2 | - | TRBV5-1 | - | TGCGCCAGCAGCTTGGGCCGGGAACAGGGAGCCTATGGCTACACCTTC | CASSLGREQGAYGYTF
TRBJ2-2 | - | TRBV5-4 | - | TGTGCCAGCGGGCAAATGAACACCGGGGAGCTGTTTTTT | CASGQMNTGELFF
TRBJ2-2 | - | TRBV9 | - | TGTGCCAGCAGCTATGACTACACCGGGGAGCTGTTTTTT | CASSYDYTGELFF
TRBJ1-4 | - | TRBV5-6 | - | TGTGCCAGCAGCTTGACACCCGTTTCAACTAATGAAAAACTGTTTTTT | CASSLTPVSTNEKLFF
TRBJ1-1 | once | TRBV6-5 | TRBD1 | TGTGCCAGCAGGGGACAGAGGGTGAACACTGAAGCTTTCTTT | CASRGQRVNTEAFF
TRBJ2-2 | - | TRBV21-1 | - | TGTGCCAGCAGCAATGTACGGGGTGGGACCGGGGAGCTGTTTTTT | CASSNVRGGTGELFF